A single T cell receptor (beta chain) is shown here with its context. Antigen: not known. This sample is part of a study of shared clonotypes between healthy human individuals. As for the study in general: Each donor contributed plates that comprised three CD4 naive, three CD4 memory, two CD8 naive and one CD8 memory.

This CDR3 has 15 residues. Germline loops: CDR1 SGHTA, CDR2 FQGNSA. V lost 3 bases and J 0 bases, leaving 12 bases between the germline ends. Data came from immunoSEQ multiplex PCR; TCRdb stores just in-frame clones and leaves some out. Among roughly 2.6 million clones listed, roughly nine tenths were seen once. HIV-negative, healthy adults without recent acute infections or vaccinations were the donors. The study's findings and limits: In having few donors, the study represented limited genetic and exposure-history diversity.

The sample comprised naive CD4+ T cells sorted from blood. Subset reported: CD45RA+ positively selected. The chain carries TRBV7-2 and TRBJ2-7; D is uncertain. This clonotype was obtained from a man between 18 and 35 years old in good health. The CDR3 reads CASSFRGQSSYEQYF. The CDR3 region has the DNA TGTGCCAGCAGCTTTCGCGGTCAAAGCTCCTACGAGCAGTACTTC.